One sample yielded the 16 T cell receptor beta chains listed below, sequenced in a study of early T cells in non-severe SARS-CoV-2 infection. TCRdb processed the 5' RACE reads anew with MiXCR; each CDR3 protein has one entry. The top ten clones hold less than 8% of a sample with over 90,000 distinct CDR3 sequences, about 12% of them seen once. Sequences were obtained from whole blood. The receptors were sampled from an adult who was a healthcare worker with PCR-confirmed SARS-CoV-2 infection or an uninfected control (not recorded which).

This clonotype was recorded at least ten times. The V and J genes are TRBV12-3 or TRBV12-4 and TRBJ2-1; no reliable D call. CDR3 length equals 13 residues. Between the trimmed V and J ends, which lost 7 bases and 6 bases, there was a span of 13 bases. CDR3 loop: CASISHLGNEQFF. Here the CDR3 DNA reads TGTGCCAGCATTTCTCACCTAGGCAATGAGCAGTTCTTC.

This clonotype has ten or more counts. This chain joins TRBV7-8 and TRBJ2-1, with TRBD1 as a possible D gene (6 bases). The CDR3 runs to 14 residues. V lost 5 bases and J lost 0, with 8 bases in between. The V gene's germline CDR1 is SGHVS and CDR2 FQNEAQ. The CDR3 DNA reads TGTGCCAGCAGCCAGGGGAGCTCCTACAATGAGCAGTTCTTC. Its protein is CASSQGSSYNEQFF.

This clonotype was counted ten times or more. The V call is TRBV7-8, the J call TRBJ2-1, with TRBD2 matching 7 bases. Germline CDR1 and CDR2: SGHVS and FQNEAQ. Trimming removed 3 bases from V and 4 bases from J; junction bases left unmatched: 6. The CDR3 length is 15 residues. The CDR3 region is CASSFRLADYNEQFF. The CDR3 bases are TGTGCCAGCAGCTTTCGGCTAGCGGATTACAATGAGCAGTTCTTC.

The CDR3, as DNA: TGTGCCAGCAGTTCGCTTAGGTGGACTAGCGGAGACATCAATGAGCAGTTCTTC. As protein: CASSSLRWTSGDINEQFF. The chain recombines TRBV28 with TRBJ2-1; 10 nucleotides match TRBD2. V shed 4 bases, J shed 6 bases, and the junction held 15 bases outside the gene matches. The length of the CDR3 is 18 residues. Looked up from germline, CDR1 is MDHEN and CDR2 is SYDVKM.

This clonotype was counted between two and nine times. The DNA for the CDR3 is TGCGCCAGCAGCCAAGAGCCCTCTGGGGCCAACGTCCTGACTTTC. Residues: CASSQEPSGANVLTF. The V and J genes are TRBV4-1 and TRBJ2-6, with unresolved D. The germline gives CDR1 MGHRA, CDR2 YSYEKL. Trimming left V 0 bases short and J 0 bases short, with 3 bases between. The CDR3 covers 15 residues.

The rearrangement links TRBV13 to TRBJ2-3; no clear D. CDR1 is PRHDT, CDR2 FYEKMQ, per germline (reference sequence). Trimming removed 0 bases at V and 8 bases at J, with 9 bases between. This CDR3 is 13 amino acids long. The CDR3 here is CASSLGGASTQYF. The CDR3 DNA is TGTGCCAGCAGCTTAGGCGGAGCGAGTACGCAGTATTTT.

This sequence joins TRBV4-1 and TRBJ1-1; possibly TRBD1 for D (5 bases). CDR1 MGHRA and CDR2 YSYEKL come from the germline V gene. This CDR3 comprises 13 residues. The ends were cut back, 1 base at V and 10 bases at J, with 13 bases in the middle. The CDR3, as DNA: TGCGCCAGCAGCCAAGTGGCAGGGTCAGGAGCTTTCTTT. As protein: CASSQVAGSGAFF.

This clonotype was counted ten times or more. At one boundary the junction diverges from the germline segment, which might be a read error. The genes are TRBV7-2 and TRBJ2-7, with a possible D match to TRBD1 (5 bases). The CDR3 is 13 residues long. Germline-derived CDR1 and CDR2 are SGHTA and FQGNSA. The CDR3 nucleotides read TGTGCCAGTAGCTTCAGTGATAGGGGAGAGCAGTACTTC. Translated: CASSFSDRGEQYF.

Notes on this clonotype: This is likely a read error, given that the CDR3 carries no conserved phenylalanine or tryptophan at its end. V and J are TRBV4-2 and TRBJ2-5, with unresolved D. Germline V gene sequence: CDR1 LGHNA, CDR2 YNFKEQ. V dropped 4 bases and J dropped 2 bases, with 5 bases sitting between them. The CDR3 spans 12 residues. The CDR3 is CASSRSQETQYS. CDR3 nucleotide sequence: TGTGCCAGCAGCCGCTCACAAGAGACCCAGTACTCC.

This clonotype was seen many times. The CDR3 region is CASIQGGNTEAFF. CDR3 coding DNA: TGTGCCAGCATACAGGGAGGAAACACTGAAGCTTTCTTT. This chain joins TRBV27 and TRBJ1-1; tentatively, D is TRBD1 (6 bases). CDR3 length: 13 residues. Trimming stripped 7 bases from V and 2 bases from J, with 11 bases between. CDR1 is MNHEY, CDR2 SMNVEV, per germline (reference sequence).

The chain combines TRBV6-2 or TRBV6-3 with TRBJ2-1, with no clear D. Trimming cost V 6 bases and J 5 bases, with 5 bases left between them. Germline values: CDR1 MNHEY, CDR2 SVGEGT. CDR3 length equals 11 residues. CDR3 bases: TGTGCCAGCAGCCACGACAATGAGCAGTTCTTC. This gives the protein CASSHDNEQFF.

This clonotype has just a few counts. This chain links TRBV21-1 with TRBJ2-2; TRBD1, as called in the table, went unchecked against the DNA. TRBV21-1 is a pseudogene locus. The CDR3 is 18 amino acids. The CDR3 region is CASSKDPRRAKITGELFF. CDR3 DNA: TGTGCCAGCAGCAAAGACCCCCGACGGGCCAAGATCACCGGGGAGCTGTTTTTT.

To note about this clonotype: Its ends do not fully match the called genes, so a read error is possible. This chain joins TRBV29-1 and TRBJ1-1; the D is unclear. There are 12 residues in the CDR3. Germline CDR1 and CDR2: SQVTM and ANQGSEA. CDR3 amino acids: CSGLDRESEAFF. In DNA form, the CDR3 reads TGCAGCGGCCTTGACCGGGAAAGTGAAGCCTTCTTT.

J is TRBJ1-5 and V is TRBV7-2; a weak D match, TRBD1 (5 bases). V shed 1 base and J shed 1 base, with 8 bases lying between them. This CDR3 is 15 amino acids long. The germline V gene has CDR1 SGHTA and CDR2 FQGNSA. The CDR3 loop reads CASSLGQTSNQPQHF. CDR3 DNA sequence: TGTGCCAGCAGCTTAGGACAGACGAGCAATCAGCCCCAGCATTTT.

This sequence joins TRBV6-6 and TRBJ2-1; TRBD2 aligns across 8 bases. V lost 2 bases and J lost 15; bases outside the gene matches: 3. Germline assignment: CDR1 MNHNY and CDR2 SVGAGI (reference sequence). This CDR3 comprises 11 residues. The CDR3 here is CASSYGTSWFF. CDR3 bases: TGTGCCAGCAGTTACGGGACTAGTTGGTTCTTC.

This clonotype was seen at least ten times. Compared with germline, one end of the junction differs, possibly owing to a read error. The CDR3 spells CASSAPGDHYYEQFF. CDR3 in DNA: TGTGCCAGCTCAGCCCCCGGGGACCACTACTATGAGCAGTTCTTC. The rearrangement links TRBV18 to TRBJ2-1; tentatively, D is TRBD1 or TRBD2 (5 bases each). The CDR3 spans 15 residues. From germline, CDR1 is KGHSH and CDR2 LQKENI.